This record concerns one T cell receptor (beta chain) sequence. As yet, its antigen is unknown. The data were taken from a study of CD8+CD57+ T cells in acquired aplastic anemia. Looking at the study overall: The sorted CD4+ and CD8+ cells yielded an average approximately 3.2 ug of DNA. Study observations and caveats: There were 25 to 35 CD8+ CDR3 sequences that occurred in both patients and controls.

TCR beta VDJ and CDR3 were profiled, and genomic DNA was the template. TCRdb reprocessed the reads with MiXCR, giving one entry per CDR3 protein. The profile covers 150,000 to 180,000 distinct CDR3 sequences, with around half appearing a single time and roughly 12% taken by the ten largest. Those patients picked for sequencing had displayed CD8+CD57+ cell expansion on flow cytometry. The diagnosis in all patients was severe acquired aplastic anemia. The clonotype was recovered from a human donor with aplastic anemia. The sequenced sample was sorted CD4+, CD8+, or CD8+CD57+ T cells (not recorded which) from PBMCs.

DNA of the CDR3: TGCGCCAGCAGTAGTAGCGGGGCCGGAGAGACCCAGTACTTC. This encodes CASSSSGAGETQYF. This chain joins TRBV10-2 and TRBJ2-5; 8 bases are shared with TRBD2. Trimming removed 5 bases from V and 4 bases from J; junction bases left unmatched: 6. This CDR3 has 14 residues. The V gene's germline CDR1 is WSHSY and CDR2 SAAADI.